The sequence of this T cell receptor (beta chain) was determined in a study of PD-1 blockade in mismatch repair-deficient tumors. Study-level background: Patients had fewer than 15 mismatch repair-deficient cancer types and were previously treated and progressing.

Points from the study as a whole: Rapid post-treatment expansion, then contraction, generally preceding radiologic response, marked tumor-resident clones.

On this clone: Its matching antigen is unknown.

The protocol was immunoSEQ multiplex PCR, while the TCRdb copy is restricted to in-frame clones and leaves out a portion. The sample yields thousands of clones, 60% to 85% seen once. The CDR3 consists of 14 residues. Sample time point: archival surgical resection tumor tissue. TCRs were sequenced from three patients responding to pembrolizumab. Archival surgical resections supplied tumor tissue from the three responding patients. The genes are TRBV21-1 and TRBJ2-7; the D call of TRBD1 is as the table states it, not checked on the DNA. TRBV21-1 counts as a pseudogene. The receptor's source is an adult with mismatch repair-deficient cancer. This sample comprised primary tumor tissue, obtained from a patient treated with pembrolizumab. The CDR3 here is CASSKLNSPYEQYF. The CDR3, as DNA: TGTGCCAGCAGCAAATTGAACAGTCCCTACGAGCAGTACTTC.